This T cell receptor (beta chain) was sequenced in a study of T cell responses to AZD1222 COVID-19 vaccine. Study-level points and caveats: Repertoire sampling occurred only after the peak T cell response. Two doses of AZD1222 preceded a rise in Spike-specific TCR breadth and depth. It should be noted that donors were predominantly white British and more often female, and clonal diversity was possibly underestimated.

Concerning this clone: Its antigen is not identified.

Using immunoSEQ multiplex PCR, the repertoire was profiled, and TCRdb retains in-frame clones only, with some absent. The table has more than 95,000 clones, over 75% seen once; the top ten hold around 7.5%. Sequencing used peripheral blood, obtained on day 0 of AZD1222 vaccination. This receptor was obtained from an adult in good health.

CDR3 coding DNA: TGTGCCATCACCCAGGGGCTGAACACTGAAGCTTTCTTT. This encodes CAITQGLNTEAFF. V and J are TRBV10-3 and TRBJ1-1; possible D gene TRBD1, 6 bases. CDR1 and CDR2 (germline): ENHRY, SYGVKD. This CDR3 is 13 amino acids long. Between the trimmed V and J ends, which lost 7 bases and 0 bases, there was a span of 9 bases.